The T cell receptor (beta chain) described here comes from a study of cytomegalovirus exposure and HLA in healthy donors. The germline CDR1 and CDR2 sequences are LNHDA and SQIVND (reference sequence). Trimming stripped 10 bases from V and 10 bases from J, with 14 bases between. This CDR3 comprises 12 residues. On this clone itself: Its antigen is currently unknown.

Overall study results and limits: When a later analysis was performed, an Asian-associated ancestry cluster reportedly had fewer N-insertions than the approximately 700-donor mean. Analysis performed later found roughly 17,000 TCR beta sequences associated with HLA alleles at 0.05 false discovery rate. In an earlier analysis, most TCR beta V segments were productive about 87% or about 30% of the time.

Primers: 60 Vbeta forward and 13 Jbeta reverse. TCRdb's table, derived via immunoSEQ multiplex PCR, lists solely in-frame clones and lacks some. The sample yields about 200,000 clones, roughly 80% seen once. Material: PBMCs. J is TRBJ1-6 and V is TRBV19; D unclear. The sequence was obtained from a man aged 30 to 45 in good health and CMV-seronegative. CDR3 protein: CATSIVGSPLHF. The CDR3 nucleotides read TGTGCCACCAGTATTGTTGGCTCACCCCTCCACTTT. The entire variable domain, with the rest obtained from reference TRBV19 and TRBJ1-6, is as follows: DGGITQSPKYLFRKEGQNVTLSCEQNLNHDAMYWYRQDPGQGLRLIYYSQIVNDFQKGDIAEGYSVSREKKESFPLTVTSAQKNPTAFYLCATSIVGSPLHFGNGTRLTVT.